This T cell receptor (beta chain) is from a study of identical twins. In TCRdb, the 5' RACE reads were re-called with MiXCR into one record per CDR3 protein. This table has just over 500,000 distinct CDR3 sequences, about 20% appearing once. The germline CDR1 and CDR2 sequences are SGHRS and YFSETQ. CDR3 length: 16 amino acids. With 0 bases removed from V and 5 bases from J, the gap between germline ends came to 12 bases. This sample was shared with a second study, whose subject was T cells expressing NK-cell markers. From that report: Whether expanded NKG2C-expressing T cell clones recognize HCMV is unknown.

This TCR came from a woman aged 18-29 years in good health. The sample consisted of CD4+ T cells sorted from blood. This chain links TRBV5-1 with TRBJ1-6; the D is unclear. The CDR3 DNA is TGCGCCAGCAGCTTGGTATCCCTCGGTGATAATTCACCCCTCCACTTT. Encoded protein: CASSLVSLGDNSPLHF.